This T cell receptor (beta chain) was found in a study of T cell responses to AZD1222 COVID-19 vaccine (dated by TCRdb to the early 2020s). Broadly, across the study: AZD1222 recipients given second doses at about 4 weeks or at about 12 weeks were pooled, since spike-specific TCR depth and breadth were not found to differ between the two schedules. A total of about 230 trial participants underwent TCR sequencing, of whom some 210 received two doses of AZD1222 and 26 received two doses of the MenACWY control vaccine. Trial participants were enrolled by age into 18-55, 56-69 and 70-plus year subgroups, with 148, 28 and 57 TCR-sequenced participants respectively.

Results the study describes overall, beyond this receptor: The 56-69-year group was small, and its depth increase did not reach significance, likely because of low power. Conclusions about previously exposed vaccinees were limited because only 5 or 6 AZD1222 recipients were SARS-CoV-2 seropositive at baseline. A significant rise in spike-specific TCR breadth and depth was observed after two AZD1222 doses relative to day 0 and relative to MenACWY recipients. Because no day 14 peak-response samples were available, the repertoires could be characterized only after the peak T cell response. Reportedly, close to half of the unique spike-specific TCRs recognized epitopes lying outside the regions that are mutated in the B.1.351 and B.1.1.7 variants. Participants were mostly white British and included more females than males, and it was suggested by the authors that clonal diversity may have been underestimated. The vaccine-associated CD4 TCRs covered the entire spike protein, and the dominant responses fell in regions 160-218 and 743-854.

The CDR3 regions of human TCRbeta chains were subjected to immunosequencing. For the original study's pipeline: Repertoire TCRs were matched against a reference library of SARS-CoV-2-specific TCRs generated with the MIRA antigen-specificity platform. Breadth meant the fraction of unique TCRs that were SARS-CoV-2-associated, whereas depth meant the fraction of total T cells that were SARS-CoV-2-associated. Each spike-specific TCR was assigned to its reactive spike region and to a CD4 or CD8 class using the MIRA data. Log10-transformed breadth and depth values were compared by one-way ANOVA with Sidak's multiple comparisons tests. In TCRdb, the immuneACCESS table is reduced to in-frame sequences with V and J assigned. These tables do not hold every clone; where another copy was compared, an unresolved V gene accounts for under half, and the others remain unexplained. Clonal size and the V and J genes are those of that table, whereas D and trimming came from the DNA. The sample table holds roughly 150,000 clones, of which under 95% were seen once. In total, the top ten clones hold 5% of the sample.

In regard to this clone: No cognate antigen has been identified for it. It has no much larger one-base neighbor in the sample; base qualities were not kept.

CDR1 and CDR2, per the germline V gene, are MNHEY and SVGEGT. Spanning cysteine to phenylalanine, the CDR3 consists of 15 amino acids. Of the read, only the CDR3 DNA is kept; its 45 bases are in frame from base 1. V drops 2 bases and J drops 0 bases, leaving 11 bases in between. This specimen's time point label, per the study, means: baseline before first vaccination. Vaccinee samples were obtained from the UK trials COV001 and COV002, which included a single-blind randomized controlled phase 2/3 trial of AZD1222 (ChAdOx1 nCoV-19) in healthy adults. Trial participant PBMC samples were collected at day 0 and day 28 after the second dose for TCRbeta chain sequencing.

This receptor chain uses TRBV6-2 or TRBV6-3 and TRBJ2-7; the best D guess is TRBD1, with 5 bases matching. This material consisted of peripheral blood, taken on day 0 of AZD1222 vaccination. The origin of this receptor is an adult in good health. The DNA sequence is as follows: TGTGCCAGCAGTTACCCCGACAGAGGCTCCTACGAGCAGTACTTC. Its protein reads: CASSYPDRGSYEQYF.